This TCR beta chain was retrieved from a study of regulatory T cells in long-lasting Graves disease. HTBI primers from iRepertoire and Arm-PCR of CDR3 regions yielded the TCR beta libraries. In TCRdb, the multiplex PCR reads were re-called with MiXCR into one record per CDR3 protein. The sample lists some 490,000 distinct CDR3 sequences, about 11% occurring once. This CDR3 is built from 15 residues. From germline, CDR1 is SNHLY and CDR2 FYNNEI. V gave up 4 bases and J gave up 10 bases; unmatched junction bases: 9. This clonotype was recorded only once. Its target is not known. Study conclusions and caveats: Persistent disease exhibited a predilection for TRBV28, TRBJ1-2 and TRBJ2-5. Blood alone, not thyroid tissue, was studied.

Regarding time point: newly diagnosed GD, antithyroid drugs for less than 3 months. TCR sequences were obtained from RNA taken from PBMCs. By American Thyroid Association guidelines, Graves' disease was diagnosed in the cohort. This same sample was also part of a study on T cells in Graves' hyperthyroidism and ophthalmopathy. From that study: Reasons for excluding patients were uncontrolled infection, other autoimmune disease, pregnancy or lactation.

The chain is built from TRBV2 and TRBJ2-1, with 11 bases fitting TRBD2. The sequence was collected from a woman aged 30 to 39 with Graves disease. This specimen consisted of peripheral blood mononuclear cells (PBMCs), obtained at new diagnosis, from a patient treated with antithyroid drugs. CDR3 amino acids: CASSVRTSGSREQFF. For the CDR3, the DNA is TGTGCCAGCAGTGTAAGGACTAGCGGGTCCAGGGAGCAGTTCTTC.